This T cell receptor (beta chain) was observed in a study of blood T cell repertoires in COVID-19. Study background: The samples span acute and convalescent COVID-19 from the United States, Italy and Spain.

TCRdb's copy holds only in-frame clones and misses some; the assay was immunoSEQ multiplex PCR. The sample includes roughly 300,000 clones, roughly four fifths of them seen just once. This CDR3 has 14 amino acids. Per the germline V gene, CDR1 is MDHEN and CDR2 is SYDVKM. Trimming pared 2 bases from V and 1 base from J, leaving 8 bases between. The chain employs TRBV28 and TRBJ1-1; a weak D match, TRBD1 (6 bases). The source is a woman aged 45-65 years who had recovered from COVID-19. Sequencing used peripheral blood. CDR3 region: CASSLRQENTEAFF. The CDR3 DNA reads as TGTGCCAGCAGTTTAAGACAGGAGAACACTGAAGCTTTCTTT.